Given below is one T cell receptor (beta chain) in context. This sample is part of a study of blood T cell repertoires in COVID-19. Overall study: Acute and convalescent COVID-19 samples came from the United States, Italy and Spain. Sample material is recorded as cDNA or gDNA derived from T cells, B-cell-depleted T cells, or PBMCs.

V dropped 6 bases and J dropped 0 bases, with 14 bases sitting between them. Looked up from germline, CDR1 is MDHEN and CDR2 is SYDVKM. This CDR3 has 15 amino acids. In the original workflow: Cell counts per sample came from amplifying reference gene primers. Libraries were prepared by immunoSEQ multiplex PCR; TCRdb keeps only in-frame clonotypes and omits some of them. The DNA was the basis for D and trimming; V, J and clone size are from that table. The table records about 200,000 clones, roughly 84% of them present only once. The sample comprised peripheral blood. The sequence was obtained from a human donor in a cohort sampled during active COVID-19. The gene calls are TRBV28 and TRBJ2-5, with a possible D match to TRBD2 (6 bases). The CDR3 DNA reads TGTGCCAGCAGCCCCTCCCGGGGGTACCAAGAGACCCAGTACTTC. It codes for CASSPSRGYQETQYF.